This T cell receptor beta chain was obtained from a study of blood T cells in healthy people across ages. Whole-study results and caveats: Age advanced and TCR beta diversity per million T cells fell, roughly linearly.

As to this clonotype: The antigen is not known.

Combining a sample-barcoded 5' primer with a J-beta primer mix, a second PCR ran for roughly 7 to 12 cycles. TCRdb analysed the 5' RACE reads with MiXCR anew, one entry per CDR3 protein. The table shows 1.5 million to 2 million distinct CDR3 sequences, with about two fifths occurring only once. CDR3 length equals 15 residues. Between the trimmed V and J ends, which lost 1 base and 1 base, there was a span of 10 bases. Germline assignment: CDR1 LNHNV and CDR2 YYDKDF (reference sequence). Sequencing used blood. The chain uses TRBV15 and TRBJ1-1; a weak D match, TRBD1 (6 bases). The receptor was isolated from a human donor in good health. The CDR3 coding sequence is TGTGCCACCAGCAGAGGCGGGACACCGAACACTGAAGCTTTCTTT. It yields the protein CATSRGGTPNTEAFF.